This TCR beta chain was sequenced during a study of cytomegalovirus exposure and HLA in healthy donors (dated by TCRdb to 2017 to 2019). Looking at the study overall: According to an earlier analysis of 587 of the donors, about 179 million T cells yielded some 110 million unique TCR beta sequences and roughly 280 Gb of sequence data. An early release that covered several hundred HLA-typed donors contained about 300 gigabases of sequencing data and around 80 million unique TCR sequences. Of the roughly 410 genotyped donors, 65% to 90% were placed in the genetic ancestry cluster associated with self-reported Caucasian donors. The study aimed to test whether cataloging public T cell receptors could reveal signatures of past pathogen exposure. The study profiled the T cell repertoires of 500 to 800 subjects by immunosequencing and related them to cytomegalovirus serostatus. Along with the approximately 700-subject first cohort, a separate validation cohort of around 120 different subjects was used. High-throughput TCR immunosequencing, statistical association of individual TCRs with disease status, and machine learning were combined to predict cytomegalovirus infection status. A later analysis re-examined previously published TCR beta repertoires from about 700 donors and added high-resolution HLA genotyping to investigate patterns of TCR occurrence. In the later analysis, no new phenotypic data were used to find candidate immune exposures; instead, reliance was placed on TCR beta sequences and their occurrence across donors. In an earlier analysis of 550 to 700 of the donors, high-throughput TCR beta sequencing was used to judge whether each TCR beta V gene segment behaved as functional or pseudogenic. Donor age, sex, ethnicity and CMV serostatus were compiled together with the repertoire data. Genome-wide SNP genotypes for about three fifths of the roughly 700 donors were used in a later genetic analysis, which treated that subset as a discovery cohort. All discovery cohort repertoires had been generated on a single sequencing platform. Both class I and class II loci were covered by HLA typing, at four-digit resolution. The number of typed donors differed by locus: about 620-630 for A, B, C, DRB1 and DQB1; roughly 510 for DQA1; approximately 600 for DPA1; and roughly 490 for DPB1. Because of strong linkage in the cohort, 5 or 6 DR-DQ haplotypes were treated as single units for association and clustering. Among 350 to 400 genotyped donors of the cohort, an average of 235,054 unique TCR beta nucleotide sequences were sequenced per donor, roughly 18% of them non-productive. The full study reports these points: Most CMV-associated TCR beta chains appeared to be HLA-restricted in a later analysis, and the HLA associations seemed to be driven largely by CMV exposure. A later analysis reported that several top co-occurrence clusters appeared linked to parvovirus B19, influenza, CMV and Epstein-Barr virus. Across donors, most TCR sequences were observed very rarely, whereas some public TCRs were present in many individuals. HLA typing was unavailable for some donors at each locus, so association tests used only the typed subset. A later analysis found that HLA-associated TCR beta chains were more clonally expanded and had lower generation probabilities than equally common non-associated chains. A cluster of highly shared sequence variants was judged likely to represent a technical artifact of the sequencing pipeline. When HLA alleles, especially DR and DQ, strongly co-occurred, TCR associations were difficult to assign to individual alleles. The cohort was sequenced for TCR beta chains only, and without alpha or paired-chain data the features that could be detected were limited. According to a later genetic analysis, donors in an Asian-associated ancestry cluster had fewer N-insertions in productive TCRs than the approximately 650-donor mean. Approximately 18 rarely observed V segments, including chromosome 9 orphons, were excluded from the earlier analysis of a few hundred of the donors because counts were too low. The classifier was reported to diagnose cytomegalovirus status with high specificity and sensitivity in both the original and validation cohorts. According to the authors, the approach could potentially be generalized to other disease states and immunological phenotypes. Linkage disequilibrium might explain the correlated functional status among segregating V segments, but an unknown experimental factor could not be ruled out. In a later analysis, 15,000 to 20,000 TCR beta sequences were associated with specific HLA alleles at a false discovery rate of 0.05. A further reported finding was that TCR beta sequences accurately predicted the HLA-A and HLA-B alleles for most subjects in the first cohort. In an earlier analysis of under 600 of the donors, most TCR beta V segments were observed in productive rearrangements about 90% or about 30% of the time, broadly matching IMGT annotations. In a later genetic analysis, a missense DCLRE1C variant was associated with V-gene and J-gene trimming of TCR beta chains, and the association was replicated in an independent cohort. Three of the identified cytomegalovirus-associated TCR beta chains were confirmed in vitro to be specific for cytomegalovirus antigens. The only immune exposure information available for the cohort was CMV serostatus. Sequencing depth was assumed to be roughly uniform across donors in the presence/absence analyses, though that assumption may not hold. In a later analysis, TCR association rates were found to vary across HLA loci, with the most associated TCRs seen for DRB1 alleles and the fewest for HLA-C alleles. In the study, 150 to 200 TCR beta chains were listed as associated with cytomegalovirus.

About this clone itself: The target of this receptor is not known. Base qualities are not provided; no much larger clone lies one nucleotide away.

In total, about 650 healthy bone marrow donors made up the cohort. At the time of sampling, every cohort member was nominally healthy, though immune exposures that went unrecorded were likely present. The donor was CMV seronegative and belonged to the group of around 400 seronegative cohort members. A peripheral blood sample was provided by each donor, and peripheral blood mononuclear cells were used for TCR beta sequencing. The Qiagen DNeasy Blood Extraction Kit was used to extract genomic DNA from the blood cell samples. The library was made by the immunoSEQ multiplex PCR assay. For the multiplex PCR, a mixture combining 60 forward primers for TCR Vbeta segments and 13 reverse primers for TCR Jbeta segments was used. The CDR3 region of rearranged TCR beta genes was amplified from genomic DNA by a multiplex PCR assay. The Illumina HiSeq System was used to sequence the amplified TCR beta libraries as 87-base-pair reads. The source study handled its data this way. A later analysis counted about 76 million unique TCR beta chains across the 690 or so repertoires, and 10 million to 12 million of these chains were shared by at least two donors. Raw reads were error-corrected and collapsed into unique sequences by a nearest-neighbor algorithm in which closely related sequences were merged to remove PCR and sequencing errors. V, D and J gene segments were assigned by aligning CDR3 sequences to IMGT reference sequences. For a sequence to be retained, a match of at least six nucleotides was required to both a V gene segment and a J gene segment. A rearrangement was called productive if the CDR3 had no stop codons and remained in frame with V and J, and every other rearrangement was called non-productive. Following IMGT convention, CDR3 was defined as the stretch from the second conserved V-encoded cysteine up to the conserved J-encoded phenylalanine. Sequences without an unambiguous match to a single V gene segment were excluded from the earlier analysis of approximately 560 of the donors. In an earlier analysis of a few hundred of the donors, V segments were called functional above 56.7% productive rearrangements and were called segregating when the between-donor standard deviation exceeded 5%. To diagnose cytomegalovirus status from the catalog of TCR beta chain sequences, a statistical classification framework was built. V and J gene assignment, in a later analysis, came from comparing TCR nucleotide sequences with IMGT/GENE-DB human TR gene sequences. In a later analysis, CDR3 sequences and most-parsimonious VDJ recombination scenarios were assigned using the TCRdist pipeline. In a later analysis, every TCR beta chain was defined by the combination of its CDR3 amino acid sequence and its V-gene family, and reads without a unique V-gene family were dropped. To address suspected cross-contamination and a sequencing artifact, a later analysis removed approximately 590 highly shared, low-generation-probability nucleotide sequences. In a later analysis, a clonal expansion index for each public chain was calculated from normalized within-repertoire ranks of inferred template counts. In a later analysis, generation probabilities were computed using a VDJ recombination model fitted to out-of-frame rearrangements, and the results were checked against IGoR. In a later analysis, hypergeometric tests were used to score TCR-TCR, TCR-HLA and TCR-CMV co-occurrence, with a repertoire-size bias correction applied to TCR pairs. In a later analysis, false discovery rates were estimated by permuting HLA or CMV assignments 20 times. In a later analysis, co-occurring TCRs were grouped using DBSCAN, and TCRdist sequence similarity was added for clustering within HLA-allele-positive subsets. Repertoires with fewer than 30,000 or more than 120,000 public chains, plus five repertoires with anomalous nucleotide sharing, were excluded from co-occurrence clustering. TCRdb stores this immuneACCESS table with in-frame sequences only. Part of the clones is absent; in the studies checked, under half of the shortfall reflects unresolved V genes, and no reason is known for the rest. The V and J calls and the clone size are those of that table, but D and trimming were determined from the DNA. For this sample there are approximately 130,000 clones; about 82% appear just once. The ten largest account for roughly 1.1% of the sample.

The sample consisted of PBMCs. The receptor was derived from a boy younger than 18 in good health and CMV-seronegative.

The DNA reads TGTGCCAGCAGCGAAATACCTAGCGGGAGGGCTATCTTCTACGAGCAGTACTTC. Protein translation: CASSEIPSGRAIFYEQYF. The rearranged segments are TRBV7-4 and TRBJ2-7; TRBD2 agrees with 12 junctional bases. Ends trimmed: V by 5 bases, J by 3 bases; bases unmatched to a gene: 14. The CDR3 covers 18 residues, taking in both the cysteine and the phenylalanine. The kept DNA is CDR3 alone, 54 bases in frame from the first base. The germline V gene sets CDR1 to SGHVT and CDR2 to SQSDAQ.